The clone carrying this T cell receptor (beta chain) has a handful of counts. The protocol was immunoSEQ multiplex PCR, while the TCRdb copy is restricted to in-frame clones and leaves out a portion. The repertoire includes more than 1 million clones, around 82% of them detected once, and approximately 0.56% sits in the top ten. The data originate from a study of shared clonotypes between healthy human individuals. Germline V gives CDR1 SEHNR, CDR2 FQNEAQ (reference sequence). The ends lost 1 base at V and 4 bases at J; junction bases unmatched: 6. The CDR3 sequence is 15 residues long. Sequencing input: memory CD4+ T cells from PBMCs. Noted subset: CD45RA-negative fraction. This sequence was found in a man younger than 35 in good health. Some clones in this sample may be carry-over from other donors' samples. The genes are TRBV7-9 and TRBJ1-2, with TRBD1 matching over 7 bases. The CDR3 DNA follows: TGTGCCAGCAGCTTAGGACCAGGGGGTGGCTATGGCTACACCTTC. This gives the protein CASSLGPGGGYGYTF.